The 26 T cell receptor beta chains presented below share a single source sample, sequenced in a study of blood T cell repertoires in COVID-19. Repertoires were generated with immunoSEQ multiplex PCR, while TCRdb's copy carries only in-frame clones and drops some. The table shows approximately 210,000 clones, with over 70% occurring only once. Sequencing input: peripheral blood. The source is a woman between 45 and 65 years old with acute or convalescent COVID-19.

The V and J genes are TRBV18 and TRBJ1-3, with D possibly TRBD1 on 6 matching bases. Trimming stripped 3 bases from V and 6 bases from J, with 18 bases between. In germline, CDR1 is KGHSH, CDR2 LQKENI. This CDR3 is 16 amino acids long. CDR3 bases: TGTGCCAGCTCACCCTCGGTAGGGGGTTCATCAAACACCATATATTTT. This translates into CASSPSVGGSSNTIYF. The variable domain in full, completed from reference TRBV18 and TRBJ1-3, reads NAGVMQNPRHLVRRRGQEARLRCSPMKGHSHVYWYRQLPEEGLKFMVYLQKENIIDESGMPKERFSAEFPKEGPSILRIQQVVRGDSAAYFCASSPSVGGSSNTIYFGEGSWLTVV.

The chain recombines TRBV20-1 with TRBJ2-3, with D tentatively TRBD1 (5 bases). Trimming took 5 bases from V and 4 from J, leaving 7 bases between them. In germline, CDR1 is DFQATT, CDR2 SNEGSKA (reference sequence). The CDR3 covers 11 residues. The CDR3 DNA is TGCAGTGCTGCAGGGTCAGATACGCAGTATTTT. Its protein product is CSAAGSDTQYF.

This chain links TRBV11-2 with TRBJ2-1, with 11 nucleotides matching TRBD2. V was pared by 6 bases and J by 9 bases, with 10 bases of the junction left unmatched. The length of the CDR3 is 15 residues. Germline V gives CDR1 SGHAT, CDR2 FQNNGV. CDR3 protein: CASRISGRAQVEQFF. The CDR3 nucleotides are TGTGCCAGCAGAATTAGCGGGAGGGCCCAGGTTGAGCAGTTCTTC.

The sample holds one count of this clone. The J gene is TRBJ1-1, the V gene TRBV3-1 (or the pseudogene TRBV3-2), with D maybe TRBD1 (5 bases). The CDR3 loop spans 12 amino acids. Trimming left V 5 bases short and J 9 bases short, with 13 bases between. Per germline, CDR1 LGHDT and CDR2 YNNKEL (reference sequence). As DNA, the CDR3 is TGTGCCAGCAGCACAGGACCATCGAAAGCTTTCTTT. Translated, it gives CASSTGPSKAFF.

The CDR3 sequence is CASSQDWAGYSYNSPLHF. In DNA form, the CDR3 reads TGTGCCAGCAGCCAAGATTGGGCAGGGTACTCCTATAATTCACCCCTCCACTTT. The V call is TRBV3-1 (or the pseudogene TRBV3-2), the J call TRBJ1-6, with D perhaps TRBD1 (5 bases). The CDR3 length is 18 residues. From germline, CDR1 is LGHDT and CDR2 YNNKEL (reference sequence). Trimming removed 0 bases at V and 0 bases at J, with 12 bases between.

The J gene is TRBJ2-1, the V gene TRBV10-3; 13 bases agree with TRBD2. The CDR3 runs to 22 residues. J was trimmed by 8 bases and V by 2 bases; bases with no gene match: 24. The germline V gene encodes CDR1 ENHRY and CDR2 SYGVKD. CDR3 DNA sequence: TGTGCCATCAGTGAGGCGACAGGGGACTCCGGGACTAGCGGGACGATCATGGATGAGCAGTTCTTC. Residues: CAISEATGDSGTSGTIMDEQFF.

The rearrangement uses TRBV28 and TRBJ2-5; 8 positions match TRBD2. Germline trimming cut 7 bases from V and 9 bases from J; bases unmatched to any gene: 13. The CDR3 is 14 amino acids. The germline gives CDR1 MDHEN, CDR2 SYDVKM. In DNA, the CDR3 is TGTGCCAGCATCCCCGGTGCCGGGAGGGGAGCCCAGTACTTC. This encodes CASIPGAGRGAQYF.

The chain uses TRBV9 and TRBJ2-2; the D is unclear. The ends were cut back, 0 bases at V and 10 bases at J, with 16 bases in the middle. The CDR3 has 15 residues. Germline-derived CDR1 and CDR2 are SGDLS and YYNGEE. The CDR3 region has the DNA TGTGCCAGCAGCGTAGCGTGGATTCATGGAGAGGAGCTGTTTTTT. The encoded protein is CASSVAWIHGEELFF.

This chain joins TRBV6-5 and TRBJ2-2; D not resolved. Trimming took off 7 bases at V and 3 bases at J, with 12 bases between the two ends. Germline V CDR1 and CDR2: MNHEY, SVGAGI. This CDR3 comprises 14 residues. CDR3 nucleotides: TGTGCCAGCATAGGTCGCGGTGACACCGGGGAGCTGTTTTTT. This codes for CASIGRGDTGELFF.

This chain uses TRBV19 with TRBJ1-1; no clear D gene. The CDR3 is 14 residues long. Trimming left V 6 bases short and J 0 bases short, with 11 bases between. CDR1 and CDR2 (germline): LNHDA, SQIVND (reference sequence). CDR3 bases: TGTGCCAGTAGGGACGGAGGCCTGAACACTGAAGCTTTCTTT. Its protein is CASRDGGLNTEAFF.

The chain combines TRBV6-5 with TRBJ1-1; D unresolved. CDR1 is MNHEY and CDR2 is SVGAGI in the germline V gene. The CDR3 extends over 16 amino acids. Trimming left V 0 bases short and J 3 bases short, with 14 bases between. CDR3 sequence: CASSYSGRGGHTEAFF. CDR3 DNA: TGTGCCAGCAGTTACTCTGGGCGGGGAGGCCACACTGAAGCTTTCTTT.

The gene calls are TRBV27 and TRBJ2-5; D might be TRBD1 (8 bases). This CDR3 spans 15 amino acids. Deletions cut 2 bases from V and 4 bases from J, with 14 bases between. Germline assignment: CDR1 MNHEY and CDR2 SMNVEV (reference sequence). CDR3 in DNA: TGTGCCAGCAGTTTACGTTACAGGGGGGGAGAGACCCAGTACTTC. Protein sequence: CASSLRYRGGETQYF.

The J gene is TRBJ1-1, the V gene TRBV19; TRBD1 is a possible D gene (6 bases). Trimming removed 5 bases at V and 4 bases at J, with 14 bases between. The CDR3 contains 14 residues. Per the germline V gene, CDR1 is LNHDA and CDR2 is SQIVND (reference sequence). CDR3 in amino acids: CASSVQGWGTEAFF. The DNA for the CDR3 is TGTGCCAGTAGTGTACAGGGTTGGGGCACTGAAGCTTTCTTT. Variable domain in full (rest from reference TRBV19 and TRBJ1-1): DGGITQSPKYLFRKEGQNVTLSCEQNLNHDAMYWYRQDPGQGLRLIYYSQIVNDFQKGDIAEGYSVSREKKESFPLTVTSAQKNPTAFYLCASSVQGWGTEAFFGQGTRLTVV.

The chain links TRBV11-2 to TRBJ2-2, with 13 bases lining up with TRBD2. V shed 5 bases and J 0 bases; nucleotides not matched to a gene: 9. Germline V gives CDR1 SGHAT, CDR2 FQNNGV. This CDR3 is 19 amino acids long. CDR3 region: CASSRRTSGSVSNTGELFF. CDR3 nucleotide sequence: TGTGCCAGCAGCCGAAGGACTAGCGGGAGTGTCTCGAACACCGGGGAGCTGTTTTTT.

V and J are TRBV5-8 and TRBJ1-5; D possibly corresponds to TRBD1 (5 bases). Germline V gene lookup returns CDR1 SGHTS and CDR2 YDEGEE. Trimming took off 4 bases at V and 4 bases at J, with 15 bases between the two ends. This CDR3 comprises 15 residues. The CDR3 sequence: CASSRDLGGNQPQHF. CDR3 coding DNA: TGTGCCAGCAGCCGGGACCTCGGGGGGAATCAGCCCCAGCATTTT.

This chain connects TRBV13 to TRBJ2-7, with D unclear. The CDR3 is 14 residues long. V was shortened by 4 bases and J by 2 bases, with 12 bases between the two germline ends. Germline values: CDR1 PRHDT, CDR2 FYEKMQ (reference sequence). This chain's CDR3 is CASSSGGQTYEQYF. CDR3 coding DNA: TGTGCCAGCAGCTCCGGTGGGCAAACCTACGAGCAGTACTTC.

The V gene is TRBV11-2, the J gene TRBJ1-3; the match to TRBD1 covers 10 bases. Germline values: CDR1 SGHAT, CDR2 FQNNGV. Trimming at V came to 5 bases and at J to 7 bases, leaving 8 bases not matched to a gene. The CDR3 runs 15 residues. CDR3 nucleotide sequence: TGTGCCAGCAGCGGACGGACAGGGGGGTTCAACACCATATATTTT. This gives the protein CASSGRTGGFNTIYF.

The rearrangement links TRBV2 to TRBJ2-3; the match to TRBD2 covers 7 bases. Per germline, CDR1 SNHLY and CDR2 FYNNEI. The length of the CDR3 is 13 residues. The V gene end was trimmed by 7 bases and the J gene end by 1 base; junction bases not matched to a gene: 2. The CDR3 DNA reads as TGTGCCAGCAAACGGGGGGGCACAGATACGCAGTATTTT. It codes for CASKRGGTDTQYF.

The chain employs TRBV19 and TRBJ1-2, with 7 bases matching TRBD1. Germline CDR1 LNHDA, CDR2 SQIVND (reference sequence). CDR3 length: 15 residues. The V and J ends lost 4 bases and 2 bases, in that order; junction bases with no gene match: 7. The CDR3, as DNA: TGTGCCAGTAGTAGAAGTGCCAGGGGGAACTATGGCTACACCTTC. It specifies CASSRSARGNYGYTF.

The rearrangement links TRBV11-3 to TRBJ2-2, with D perhaps matching TRBD2 (6 bases). Germline CDR1 reads SGHNT; CDR2 reads YENEEA. The CDR3 sequence is 16 residues long. V gave up 5 bases and J gave up 5 bases, with 18 bases separating them. CDR3 bases: TGTGCCAGCAGCCTGACTTTTGGACTACTTACCGGGGAGCTGTTTTTT. The encoded protein is CASSLTFGLLTGELFF.

The J gene is TRBJ1-1, the V gene TRBV19, with a possible D match to TRBD1 (5 bases). The CDR3 extends over 14 amino acids. Germline values: CDR1 LNHDA, CDR2 SQIVND (reference sequence). The V gene lost 3 bases and the J gene lost 4 bases, with 12 bases spanning the gap. CDR3 amino acids: CASSIQGTGTEAFF. The CDR3 DNA is TGTGCCAGTAGTATTCAGGGCACGGGCACTGAAGCTTTCTTT.

The chain recombines TRBV20-1 with TRBJ1-2; TRBD1 is a possible D gene (6 bases). The CDR3 covers 16 residues. Deletions cut 3 bases from V and 2 bases from J, with 19 bases between. Germline CDR1 and CDR2: DFQATT and SNEGSKA (reference sequence). The chain's CDR3 is CSASQIHRVLNYGYTF. The CDR3 DNA is TGCAGTGCTAGTCAGATTCACAGGGTCCTAAACTATGGCTACACCTTC.

The rearrangement uses TRBV27 and TRBJ2-5, with 12 bases lining up with TRBD2. The CDR3 totals 17 residues. Germline CDR1 and CDR2: MNHEY and SMNVEV (reference sequence). Trimming cost V 5 bases and J 0 bases; bases outside gene matches: 7. CDR3 coding DNA: TGTGCCAGCAGTCCAATCACTAGCGGGAGGCACCAAGAGACCCAGTACTTC. As protein: CASSPITSGRHQETQYF.

This clone showed up just once. This chain connects TRBV10-2 to TRBJ1-6, with 10 positions matching TRBD1. The ends lost 1 base at V and 7 bases at J; junction bases unmatched: 1. Germline-derived CDR1 and CDR2 are WSHSY and SAAADI. The CDR3 length is 15 residues. CDR3 in amino acids: CASSEWGQGNSPLHF. CDR3 in DNA: TGCGCCAGCAGTGAGTGGGGACAGGGGAATTCACCCCTCCACTTT.

The table lists this clone with a few counts. This sample also contains other DNA sequences that code for the same CDR3. V gene TRBV10-1 combines with J gene TRBJ2-5, with 7 bases aligning to TRBD1. From germline, CDR1 is WNHNN and CDR2 SYGVQD (reference sequence). This CDR3 region has 15 residues. Losses at the gene ends were 2 bases for V and 6 bases for J; bases not matched to a gene: 9. The CDR3 loop reads CASSEQTGPLKTQYF. The DNA for the CDR3 is TGCGCCAGCAGTGAGCAGACAGGGCCCTTAAAGACCCAGTACTTC.

V and J are TRBV5-1 and TRBJ2-1; 9 bases line up with TRBD1. This CDR3 is 14 amino acids long. Germline lookup yields CDR1 SGHRS and CDR2 YFSETQ. The junction had 5 bases not matched to a gene; V was cut back by 3 bases and J by 7 bases. The CDR3, as DNA: TGCGCCAGCAGCTCGGGGACAGGGCTGAATGAGCAGTTCTTC. Protein: CASSSGTGLNEQFF.